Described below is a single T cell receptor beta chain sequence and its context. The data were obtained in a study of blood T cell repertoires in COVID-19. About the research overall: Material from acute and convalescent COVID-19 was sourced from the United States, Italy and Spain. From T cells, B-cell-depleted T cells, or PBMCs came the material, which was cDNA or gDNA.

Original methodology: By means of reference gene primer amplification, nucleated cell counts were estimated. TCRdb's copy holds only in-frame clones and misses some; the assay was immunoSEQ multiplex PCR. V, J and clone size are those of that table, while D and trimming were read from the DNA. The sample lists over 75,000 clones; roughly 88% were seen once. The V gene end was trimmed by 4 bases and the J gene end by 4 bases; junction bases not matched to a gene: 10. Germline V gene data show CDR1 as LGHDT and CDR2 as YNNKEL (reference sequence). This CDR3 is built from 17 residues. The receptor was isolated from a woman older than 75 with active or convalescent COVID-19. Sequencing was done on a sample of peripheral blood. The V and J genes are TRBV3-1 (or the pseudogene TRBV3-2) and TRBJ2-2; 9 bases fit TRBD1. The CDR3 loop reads CASSRAGTGSFTGELFF. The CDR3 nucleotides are TGTGCCAGCAGCCGGGCCGGGACAGGGTCGTTCACCGGGGAGCTGTTTTTT.